This passage covers 32 T cell receptor beta chains from one sample sequenced in a study of blood T cell repertoires in COVID-19. Clones were sequenced by immunoSEQ multiplex PCR, and TCRdb holds only the in-frame ones, with some missing. The data show about 100,000 clones, around 87% seen once. The sequencing sample was made of peripheral blood. The receptors shown here come from a woman under 40 with acute or convalescent COVID-19.

The table lists this clone with a count of one. J is TRBJ2-3 and V is TRBV5-1, with TRBD2 as a possible D gene (6 bases). V lost 4 bases, J lost 2 bases, and 14 bases lay in between. The CDR3 has 15 residues. Germline V CDR1 and CDR2: SGHRS, YFSETQ. DNA of the CDR3: TGCGCCAGCAGCCCCTTGACGGGAGACACAGATACGCAGTATTTT. Protein sequence: CASSPLTGDTDTQYF.

This chain joins TRBV12-5 and TRBJ1-1, with 9 bases lining up with TRBD1. Germline-derived CDR1 and CDR2 are LGHNT and FRNRAP. The CDR3 is made up of 16 amino acids. V gave up 7 bases and J gave up 5 bases; unmatched junction bases: 14. CDR3 sequence (DNA): TGTGCTAGTGCCGGGCTACAGGGGGCGAAGGAGACTGAAGCTTTCTTT. The encoded protein is CASAGLQGAKETEAFF.

This clone was detected only once. The chain employs TRBV9 and TRBJ2-1, with 11 bases identical to TRBD1. CDR3 length equals 16 residues. V trimming: 2 bases; J trimming: 7 bases; junction bases outside the gene matches: 8. Germline CDR1 is SGDLS and CDR2 is YYNGEE. DNA of the CDR3: TGTGCCAGCAGCGTCACCGGGACAGGGGGAAGAAATGAGCAGTTCTTC. Encoded protein: CASSVTGTGGRNEQFF.

The chain joins TRBV5-1 to TRBJ2-1; unclear D gene. Germline V CDR1 and CDR2: SGHRS, YFSETQ. The CDR3 totals 14 residues. V lost 1 base and J 3 bases, leaving 8 bases between the germline ends. As DNA, the CDR3 is TGCGCCAGCAGCTTGTTGGCAGGCTACAATGAGCAGTTCTTC. Translating it yields CASSLLAGYNEQFF.

The chain is built from TRBV12-5 and TRBJ1-1; 7 bases line up with TRBD1. Losses at the gene ends were 9 bases for V and 5 bases for J; bases not matched to a gene: 6. CDR1 is LGHNT, CDR2 FRNRAP, per germline. The CDR3 runs to 12 residues. CDR3: CASRGARTEAFF. CDR3 DNA: TGTGCTAGCAGGGGGGCGAGGACTGAAGCTTTCTTT.

V usage is TRBV18 and J usage is TRBJ2-7; possibly TRBD2 for D (7 bases). From germline, CDR1 is KGHSH and CDR2 LQKENI. The CDR3 consists of 15 residues. The V end lost 0 bases, the J end lost 3 bases, and 12 bases lay between the germline ends. CDR3 sequence (DNA): TGTGCCAGCTCACCACCGGGGGGGCCGATCTACGAGCAGTACTTC. It codes for CASSPPGGPIYEQYF.

The V call is TRBV27, the J call TRBJ2-3; 11 bases map to TRBD1. The V and J ends lost 1 base and 4 bases, in that order; junction bases with no gene match: 10. Per the germline V gene, CDR1 is MNHEY and CDR2 is SMNVEV (reference sequence). The CDR3 spans 18 residues. The CDR3 coding sequence is TGTGCCAGCAGTTTATACCCTAGGGGACAGGGGGGGGCAGATACGCAGTATTTT. The encoded protein is CASSLYPRGQGGADTQYF.

In its sample, this clone was seen once. The chain links TRBV7-2 to TRBJ1-6, with 9 bases aligning to TRBD1. J gave up 10 bases and V 2 bases, and 6 bases lay outside the gene matches. CDR1 and CDR2 from the germline V gene are SGHTA and FQGNSA. The CDR3 is 15 residues long. The CDR3 region is CASSLPGTGSSPLHF. Here the CDR3 DNA reads TGTGCCAGCAGCTTACCTGGGACAGGGAGCTCACCCCTCCACTTT.

The CDR3 reads CATLTGTGGGSYGYTF. The CDR3 DNA reads as TGTGCCACCCTGACCGGGACAGGGGGCGGGAGCTATGGCTACACCTTC. The J gene is TRBJ1-2, the V gene TRBV27, with TRBD1 matching 12 bases. The CDR3 spans 16 residues. Germline loops: CDR1 MNHEY, CDR2 SMNVEV (reference sequence). V shed 10 bases and J 4 bases; nucleotides not matched to a gene: 13.

V is TRBV15 and J is TRBJ1-4, with D hard to call. CDR1 and CDR2 (germline): LNHNV, YYDKDF (reference sequence). The CDR3 extends over 15 amino acids. The V end lost 1 base, the J end lost 4 bases, and 10 bases lay between the germline ends. The CDR3 bases are TGTGCCACCAGCAGAGTTTACGGGGTTAATGAAAAACTGTTTTTT. This codes for CATSRVYGVNEKLFF. Full variable domain (rest looked up from reference TRBV15 and TRBJ1-4): DAMVIQNPRYQVTQFGKPVTLSCSQTLNHNVMYWYQQKSSQAPKLLFHYYDKDFNNEADTPDNFQSRRPNTSFCFLDIRSPGLGDTAMYLCATSRVYGVNEKLFFGSGTQLSVL.

This clone was seen only once. The rearrangement uses TRBV28 and TRBJ2-7, with TRBD2 matching over 10 bases. The CDR3 runs to 16 residues. V shed 5 bases and J 1 base; nucleotides not matched to a gene: 8. From germline, CDR1 is MDHEN and CDR2 SYDVKM. Here the CDR3 reads CASSPQTSGVSYEQYF. In DNA form, the CDR3 reads TGTGCCAGCAGTCCCCAAACTAGCGGGGTTTCCTACGAGCAGTACTTC.

CDR3 amino acids: CASSYGANYGYTF. The DNA of the CDR3 is TGTGCCAGCAGTTACGGAGCTAACTATGGCTACACCTTC. The V call is TRBV6-5, the J call TRBJ1-2; D gene ambiguous. CDR1 and CDR2 from the germline V gene are MNHEY and SVGAGI. V was shortened by 2 bases and J by 0 bases, with 4 bases between the two germline ends. CDR3 size: 13 residues.

V gene TRBV9 combines with J gene TRBJ1-6; 7 positions agree with TRBD1. The trim removed 4 bases at V and 14 bases at J, leaving 9 bases unmatched. CDR3 length equals 13 residues. Germline loops: CDR1 SGDLS, CDR2 YYNGEE. Here the CDR3 DNA reads TGTGCCAGCAGCCCTGCGGACAGGCAGGCCCTCCACTTT. It encodes CASSPADRQALHF.

This clone was detected only once. V is TRBV18 and J is TRBJ1-5, with 7 bases aligning to TRBD1. This CDR3 region has 13 residues. Germline values: CDR1 KGHSH, CDR2 LQKENI. The V and J ends lost 8 bases and 3 bases, in that order; junction bases with no gene match: 4. The CDR3 spells CASRDSINQPQHF. In nucleotides, the CDR3 is TGTGCCAGCCGGGACAGCATCAATCAGCCCCAGCATTTT.

V and J are TRBV5-4 and TRBJ2-7; D remains unclear. Per the germline V gene, CDR1 is SGHNT and CDR2 is YYREEE (reference sequence). CDR3 length: 12 amino acids. V lost 8 bases to trimming and J lost 3 bases, with 12 bases between them. The CDR3 DNA reads as TGTGCCAGGCGGAGACTGATCTACGAGCAGTACTTC. Translation: CARRRLIYEQYF.

The chain combines TRBV6-5 with TRBJ1-6, with 8 positions matching TRBD1. CDR3 length: 13 amino acids. Germline V gene data show CDR1 as MNHEY and CDR2 as SVGAGI. V was pared by 6 bases and J by 6 bases, with 1 base of the junction left unmatched. In DNA form, the CDR3 reads TGTGCCAGCAGACAGGGGGGTAATTCACCCCTCCACTTT. This sequence encodes CASRQGGNSPLHF.

This chain uses TRBV15 with TRBJ1-2; a possible D gene is TRBD1 (5 bases). This CDR3 spans 15 amino acids. The germline V gene has CDR1 LNHNV and CDR2 YYDKDF (reference sequence). With 8 bases removed from V and 3 bases from J, the gap between germline ends came to 19 bases. The CDR3 region has the DNA TGTGCCACCCGATCCAGGGAAGGGGAATACTATGGCTACACCTTC. Translating gives CATRSREGEYYGYTF.

This clone was found a few times. This chain links TRBV7-3 with TRBJ2-1; 8 bases align to TRBD2. The CDR3 loop spans 15 amino acids. The V and J ends lost 5 bases and 5 bases, in that order; junction bases with no gene match: 8. Germline V gene lookup returns CDR1 SGHTA and CDR2 FQGTGA. The CDR3 sequence is CASSPTGGMNNEQFF. In nucleotides, the CDR3 is TGTGCCAGCAGCCCGACGGGGGGGATGAACAATGAGCAGTTCTTC.

The CDR3 loop reads CASWRVSYGYTF. CDR3 coding DNA: TGTGCCAGCTGGCGGGTGTCCTATGGCTACACCTTC. The V gene is TRBV9, the J gene TRBJ1-2; D is unresolved. V was cut by 7 bases and J by 4 bases, with 11 bases left in between. Per the germline V gene, CDR1 is SGDLS and CDR2 is YYNGEE. The CDR3 is 12 residues long.

This clone turned up a few times. V gene TRBV28 combines with J gene TRBJ2-2; D is undetermined. V lost 5 bases and J 2 bases, leaving 9 bases between the germline ends. CDR1 is MDHEN, CDR2 SYDVKM, per germline. The CDR3 covers 14 residues. CDR3 nucleotide sequence: TGTGCCAGCAGTAACAGCATTAACACCGGGGAGCTGTTTTTT. Its translation is CASSNSINTGELFF.

The chain carries TRBV5-1 and TRBJ1-2, with D maybe TRBD1 (6 bases). Trimming took off 4 bases at V and 3 bases at J, with 13 bases between the two ends. This CDR3 is 14 amino acids long. CDR1 and CDR2 from the germline V gene are SGHRS and YFSETQ. The CDR3 loop is CASSIGGFDYGYTF. The CDR3 DNA reads as TGCGCCAGCAGCATAGGGGGATTTGACTATGGCTACACCTTC. The whole variable domain, remainder taken from reference TRBV5-1 and TRBJ1-2, is KAGVTQTPRYLIKTRGQQVTLSCSPISGHRSVSWYQQTPGQGLQFLFEYFSETQRNKGNFPGRFSGRQFSNSRSEMNVSTLELGDSALYLCASSIGGFDYGYTFGSGTRLTVV.

This clone was detected only once. Within the sample, other DNA sequences also encode this same CDR3. V usage is TRBV5-6 and J usage is TRBJ2-2; no reliable D call. Per the germline V gene, CDR1 is SGHDT and CDR2 is YYEEEE. CDR3 length equals 11 residues. V was trimmed by 2 bases and J by 8 bases, leaving 4 bases between them. The CDR3 protein is CASSFRGELFF. CDR3 bases: TGTGCCAGCAGCTTTCGGGGGGAGCTGTTTTTT. Supplemented by reference TRBV5-6 and TRBJ2-2, the full variable domain reads DAGVTQSPTHLIKTRGQQVTLRCSPKSGHDTVSWYQQALGQGPQFIFQYYEEEERQRGNFPDRFSGHQFPNYSSELNVNALLLGDSALYLCASSFRGELFFGEGSRLTVL.

This chain uses TRBV12-1 with TRBJ2-7; the table calls TRBD2, which could not be checked here. TRBV12-1 is recorded as a pseudogene. The CDR3 covers 13 residues. For the CDR3, the DNA is TGTGCCAGCACCAAACGGGTAAACTACGAGCAGTACTTC. Encoded protein: CASTKRVNYEQYF.

This clone was recorded once. The rearrangement joins TRBV9 to TRBJ2-2; D gene unclear. Germline-derived CDR1 and CDR2 are SGDLS and YYNGEE. Trimming pared 2 bases from V and 3 bases from J, leaving 8 bases between. The CDR3 is made up of 14 amino acids. The CDR3 DNA reads as TGTGCCAGCAGCGTGTTGTCGGACACCGGGGAGCTGTTTTTT. The encoded protein is CASSVLSDTGELFF.

Details on this clone: The same CDR3 is also encoded by other DNA sequences in this sample. The rearrangement joins TRBV18 to TRBJ2-2; 8 bases align to TRBD1. Germline assignment: CDR1 KGHSH and CDR2 LQKENI. The trim removed 6 bases at V and 2 bases at J, leaving 5 bases unmatched. This CDR3 region has 15 residues. The DNA for the CDR3 is TGTGCCAGCTCTCTCGGACAGGGAAACACCGGGGAGCTGTTTTTT. Protein: CASSLGQGNTGELFF.

This chain connects TRBV6-5 to TRBJ1-3; 8 positions match TRBD1. J was trimmed by 3 bases and V by 6 bases; bases with no gene match: 4. The germline gives CDR1 MNHEY, CDR2 SVGAGI. The CDR3 is 14 amino acids. CDR3 nucleotide sequence: TGTGCCAGCAGCCCAGGACAGGGTGGAAACACCATATATTTT. Amino acids: CASSPGQGGNTIYF.

The chain carries TRBV24-1 and TRBJ1-5; a weak D match, TRBD1 (6 bases). CDR1 and CDR2 (germline): KGHDR, SFDVKD. With 3 bases removed from V and 0 bases from J, the gap between germline ends came to 14 bases. The CDR3 runs to 17 residues. The CDR3 coding sequence is TGTGCCACCAGTGATGCCCGGGACACTTATAGCAATCAGCCCCAGCATTTT. Residues: CATSDARDTYSNQPQHF.

Only one count was recorded for this clone. The chain recombines TRBV5-1 with TRBJ2-6; possibly TRBD1 for D (6 bases). CDR1 and CDR2 from the germline V gene are SGHRS and YFSETQ. Trimming pared 7 bases from V and 1 base from J, leaving 21 bases between. The CDR3 totals 18 residues. The CDR3 reads CASRSGQWSPSGANVLTF. CDR3 nucleotides: TGCGCCAGCCGCTCCGGACAGTGGAGCCCTTCTGGGGCCAACGTCCTGACTTTC.

The chain links TRBV13 to TRBJ2-2; TRBD2 aligns across 7 bases. This CDR3 region has 16 residues. The V gene's germline CDR1 is PRHDT and CDR2 FYEKMQ (reference sequence). V shed 5 bases, J shed 3 bases, and the junction held 9 bases outside the gene matches. The CDR3 sequence: CASSPGEGPYTGELFF. CDR3 nucleotide sequence: TGTGCCAGCAGCCCTGGGGAGGGGCCCTACACCGGGGAGCTGTTTTTT.

The J gene is TRBJ1-6, the V gene TRBV3-1 (or the pseudogene TRBV3-2); no clear D gene. The V gene lost 4 bases and the J gene lost 6 bases, with 16 bases spanning the gap. The germline V gene has CDR1 LGHDT and CDR2 YNNKEL (reference sequence). The CDR3 loop spans 16 amino acids. CDR3: CASSPFTEAANSPLHF. The CDR3 bases are TGTGCCAGCAGCCCCTTCACGGAGGCCGCTAATTCACCCCTCCACTTT.

DNA for the CDR3: TGTGCCAGCAGCTTTGGTTTGGAGTTAACAGATACGCAGTATTTT. This codes for CASSFGLELTDTQYF. This chain joins TRBV5-6 and TRBJ2-3; D is unclear. The V gene's germline CDR1 is SGHDT and CDR2 YYEEEE. V was pared by 2 bases and J by 3 bases, with 13 bases between. This CDR3 spans 15 amino acids.

This clone was found a few times. V usage is TRBV2 and J usage is TRBJ1-4; 8 bases are a match to TRBD1. CDR1 and CDR2 from the germline V gene are SNHLY and FYNNEI. This CDR3 has 16 residues. V lost 3 bases, J lost 2 bases, and 5 bases stayed unmatched. As DNA, the CDR3 is TGTGCCAGCAGTGACAGGGGGCTGTGGACTAATGAAAAACTGTTTTTT. Encoded protein: CASSDRGLWTNEKLFF.